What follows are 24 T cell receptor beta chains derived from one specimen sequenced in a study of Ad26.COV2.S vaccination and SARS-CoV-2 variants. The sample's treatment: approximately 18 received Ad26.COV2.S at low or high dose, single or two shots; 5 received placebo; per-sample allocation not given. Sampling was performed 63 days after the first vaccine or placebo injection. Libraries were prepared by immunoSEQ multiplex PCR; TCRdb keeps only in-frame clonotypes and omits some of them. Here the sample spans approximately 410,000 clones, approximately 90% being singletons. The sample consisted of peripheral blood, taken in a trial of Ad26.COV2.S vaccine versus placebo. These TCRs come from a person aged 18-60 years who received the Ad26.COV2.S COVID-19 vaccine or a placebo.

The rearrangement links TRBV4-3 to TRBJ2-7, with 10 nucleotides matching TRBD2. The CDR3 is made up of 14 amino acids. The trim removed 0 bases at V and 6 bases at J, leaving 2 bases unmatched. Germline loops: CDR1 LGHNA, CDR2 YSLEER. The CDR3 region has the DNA TGCGCCAGCAGCCAAGAACTAGCGGGGATCGAGCAGTACTTC. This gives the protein CASSQELAGIEQYF.

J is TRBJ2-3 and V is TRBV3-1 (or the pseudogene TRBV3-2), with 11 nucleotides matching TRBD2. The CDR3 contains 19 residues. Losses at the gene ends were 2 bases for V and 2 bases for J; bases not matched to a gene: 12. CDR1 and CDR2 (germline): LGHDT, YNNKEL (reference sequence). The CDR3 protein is CASSQSWGLAGGTTDTQYF. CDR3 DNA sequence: TGTGCCAGCAGCCAATCTTGGGGCCTAGCGGGGGGAACCACAGATACGCAGTATTTT.

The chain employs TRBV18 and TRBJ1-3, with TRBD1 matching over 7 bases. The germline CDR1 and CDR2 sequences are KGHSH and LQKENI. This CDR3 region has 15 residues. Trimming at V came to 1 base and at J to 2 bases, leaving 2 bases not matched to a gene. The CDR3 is CASSPRQGAGNTIYF. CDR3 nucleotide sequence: TGTGCCAGCTCACCACGACAGGGAGCTGGAAACACCATATATTTT.

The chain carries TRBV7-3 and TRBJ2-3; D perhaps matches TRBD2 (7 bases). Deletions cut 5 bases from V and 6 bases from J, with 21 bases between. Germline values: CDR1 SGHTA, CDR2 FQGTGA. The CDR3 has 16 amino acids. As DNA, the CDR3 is TGTGCCAGCAGCCGGCTAGGGGCGGGGGCATCTGATACGCAGTATTTT. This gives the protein CASSRLGAGASDTQYF.

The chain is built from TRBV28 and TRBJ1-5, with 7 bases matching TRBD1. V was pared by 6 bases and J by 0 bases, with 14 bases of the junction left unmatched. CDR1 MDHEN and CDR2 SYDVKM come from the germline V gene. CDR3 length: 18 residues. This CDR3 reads CASSWVAGGGISNQPQHF. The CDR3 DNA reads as TGTGCCAGCAGCTGGGTCGCAGGGGGGGGGATTAGCAATCAGCCCCAGCATTTT. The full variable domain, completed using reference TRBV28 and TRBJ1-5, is DVKVTQSSRYLVKRTGEKVFLECVQDMDHENMFWYRQDPGLGLRLIYFSYDVKMKEKGDIPEGYSVSREKKERFSLILESASTNQTSMYLCASSWVAGGGISNQPQHFGDGTRLSIL.

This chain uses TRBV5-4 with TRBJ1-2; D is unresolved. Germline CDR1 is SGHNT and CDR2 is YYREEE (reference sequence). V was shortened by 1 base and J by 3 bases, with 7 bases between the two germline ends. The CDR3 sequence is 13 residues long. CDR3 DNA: TGTGCCAGCAGCTTGCCGCAAGACTATGGCTACACCTTC. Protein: CASSLPQDYGYTF.

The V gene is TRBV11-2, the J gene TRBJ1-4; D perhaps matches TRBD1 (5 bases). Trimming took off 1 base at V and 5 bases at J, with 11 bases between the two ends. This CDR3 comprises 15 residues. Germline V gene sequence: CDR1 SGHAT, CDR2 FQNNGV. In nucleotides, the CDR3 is TGTGCCAGCAGCTTAGGTAAAGGGGACAATGAAAAACTGTTTTTT. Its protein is CASSLGKGDNEKLFF.

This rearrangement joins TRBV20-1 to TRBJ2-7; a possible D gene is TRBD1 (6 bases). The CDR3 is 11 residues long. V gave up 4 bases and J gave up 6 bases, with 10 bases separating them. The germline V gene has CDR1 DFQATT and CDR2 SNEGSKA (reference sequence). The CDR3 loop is CSATGTPEQYF. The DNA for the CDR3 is TGCAGTGCTACCGGGACACCCGAGCAGTACTTC.

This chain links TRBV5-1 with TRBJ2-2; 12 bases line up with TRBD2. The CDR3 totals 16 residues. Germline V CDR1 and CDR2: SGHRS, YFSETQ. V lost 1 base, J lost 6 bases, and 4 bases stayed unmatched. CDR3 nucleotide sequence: TGCGCCAGCAGCTTGCTCGGACTAGCGGGGCCCGGGGAGCTGTTTTTT. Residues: CASSLLGLAGPGELFF.

CDR3 nucleotides: TGTGCCAGCAGCGTAGTTCTCGGTGGAGATGGCTACACCTTC. This gives the protein CASSVVLGGDGYTF. The rearrangement uses TRBV9 and TRBJ1-2, with D unclear. The germline V and J ends were trimmed by 0 bases and 6 bases, with 12 bases remaining between them. The germline V gene encodes CDR1 SGDLS and CDR2 YYNGEE. The CDR3 sequence is 14 residues long.

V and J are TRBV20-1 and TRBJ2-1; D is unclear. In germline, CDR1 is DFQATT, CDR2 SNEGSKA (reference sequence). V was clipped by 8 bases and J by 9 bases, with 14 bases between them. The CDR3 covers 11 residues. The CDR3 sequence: CSPPAPGEQFF. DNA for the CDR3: TGCAGTCCCCCGGCCCCTGGTGAGCAGTTCTTC.

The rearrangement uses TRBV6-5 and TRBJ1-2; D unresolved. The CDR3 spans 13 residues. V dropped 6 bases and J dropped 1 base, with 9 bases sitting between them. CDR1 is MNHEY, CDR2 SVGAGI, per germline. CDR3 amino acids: CASSRTDNYGYTF. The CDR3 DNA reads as TGTGCCAGCAGCCGGACGGATAACTATGGCTACACCTTC.

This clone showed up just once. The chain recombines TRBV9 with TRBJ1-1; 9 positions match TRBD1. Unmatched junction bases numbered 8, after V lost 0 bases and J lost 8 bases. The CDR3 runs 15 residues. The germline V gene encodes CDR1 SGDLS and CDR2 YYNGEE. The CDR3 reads CASSVGQGVLSEAFF. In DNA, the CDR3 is TGTGCCAGCAGCGTAGGACAGGGGGTGTTATCCGAAGCTTTCTTT.

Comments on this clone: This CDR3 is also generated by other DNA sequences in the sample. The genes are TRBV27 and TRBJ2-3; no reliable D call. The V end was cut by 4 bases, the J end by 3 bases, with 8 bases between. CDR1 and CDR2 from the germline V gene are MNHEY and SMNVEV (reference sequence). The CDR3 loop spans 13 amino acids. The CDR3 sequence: CASSSPNTDTQYF. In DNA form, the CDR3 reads TGTGCCAGCAGTTCCCCCAATACAGATACGCAGTATTTT.

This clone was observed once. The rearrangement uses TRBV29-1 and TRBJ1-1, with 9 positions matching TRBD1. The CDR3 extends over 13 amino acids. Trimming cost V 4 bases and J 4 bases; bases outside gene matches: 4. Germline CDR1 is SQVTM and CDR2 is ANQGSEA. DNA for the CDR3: TGCAGCGTTGCCGGGACAGGGATCACTGAAGCTTTCTTT. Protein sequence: CSVAGTGITEAFF.

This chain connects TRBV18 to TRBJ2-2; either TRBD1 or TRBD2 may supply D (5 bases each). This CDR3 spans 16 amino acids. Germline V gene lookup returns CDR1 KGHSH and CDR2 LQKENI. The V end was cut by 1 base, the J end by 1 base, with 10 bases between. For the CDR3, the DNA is TGTGCCAGCTCACCACTTACAGGACTGAACACCGGGGAGCTGTTTTTT. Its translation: CASSPLTGLNTGELFF.

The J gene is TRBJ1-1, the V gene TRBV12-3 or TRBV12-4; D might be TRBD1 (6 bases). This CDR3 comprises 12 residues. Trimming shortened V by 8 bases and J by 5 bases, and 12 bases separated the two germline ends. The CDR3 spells CASRTGRTEAFF. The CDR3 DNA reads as TGTGCCAGCCGTACAGGGCGGACTGAAGCTTTCTTT.

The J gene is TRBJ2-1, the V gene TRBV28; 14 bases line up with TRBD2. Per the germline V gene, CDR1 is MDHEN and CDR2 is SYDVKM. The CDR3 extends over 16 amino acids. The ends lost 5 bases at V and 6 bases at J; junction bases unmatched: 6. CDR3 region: CASSRPGTSGGNEQFF. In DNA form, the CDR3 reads TGTGCCAGCAGTCGACCCGGGACTAGCGGGGGCAATGAGCAGTTCTTC.

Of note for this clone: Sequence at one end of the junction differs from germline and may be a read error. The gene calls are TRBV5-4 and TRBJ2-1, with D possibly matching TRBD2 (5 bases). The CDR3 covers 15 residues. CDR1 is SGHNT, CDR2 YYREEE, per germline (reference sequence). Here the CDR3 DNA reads TGTGCCAGCAGCTTGTTCCCGGGGTCCTTCAATGAGCAGTTCTTC. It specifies CASSLFPGSFNEQFF.

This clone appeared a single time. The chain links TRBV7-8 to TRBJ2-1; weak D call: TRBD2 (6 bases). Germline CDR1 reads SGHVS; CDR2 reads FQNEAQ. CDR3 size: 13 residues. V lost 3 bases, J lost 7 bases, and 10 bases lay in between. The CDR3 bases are TGTGCCAGCAGCTTTGTCGCGGGAAATGAGCAGTTCTTC. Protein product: CASSFVAGNEQFF.

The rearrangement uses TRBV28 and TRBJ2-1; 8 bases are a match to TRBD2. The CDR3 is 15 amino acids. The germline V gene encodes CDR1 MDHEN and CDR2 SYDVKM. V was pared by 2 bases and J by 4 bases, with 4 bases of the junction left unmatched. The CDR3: CASSLARGVYNEQFF. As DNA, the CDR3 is TGTGCCAGCAGTTTAGCGCGGGGGGTGTACAATGAGCAGTTCTTC.

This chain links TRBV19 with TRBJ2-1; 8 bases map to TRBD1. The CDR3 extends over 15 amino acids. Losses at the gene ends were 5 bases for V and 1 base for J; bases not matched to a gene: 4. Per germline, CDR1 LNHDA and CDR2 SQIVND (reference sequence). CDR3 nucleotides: TGTGCCAGTAGTCGGGACAGGAGTTCCTACAATGAGCAGTTCTTC. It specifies CASSRDRSSYNEQFF.

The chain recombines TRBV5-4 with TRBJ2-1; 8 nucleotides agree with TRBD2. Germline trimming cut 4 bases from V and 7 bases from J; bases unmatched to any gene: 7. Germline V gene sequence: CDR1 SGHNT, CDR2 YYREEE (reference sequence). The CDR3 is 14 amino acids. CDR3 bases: TGTGCCAGCAGCCCTGCGGGGGGCGATAATGAGCAGTTCTTC. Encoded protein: CASSPAGGDNEQFF. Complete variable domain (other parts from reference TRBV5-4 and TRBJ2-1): ETGVTQSPTHLIKTRGQQVTLRCSSQSGHNTVSWYQQALGQGPQFIFQYYREEENGRGNFPPRFSGLQFPNYSSELNVNALELDDSALYLCASSPAGGDNEQFFGPGTRLTVL.

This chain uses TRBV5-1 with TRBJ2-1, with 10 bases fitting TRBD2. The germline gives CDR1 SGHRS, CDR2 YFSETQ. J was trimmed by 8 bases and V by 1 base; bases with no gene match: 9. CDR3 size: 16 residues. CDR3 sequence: CASSLQGSLAGDEQFF. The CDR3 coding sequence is TGCGCCAGCAGCTTGCAGGGTAGCCTAGCGGGGGATGAGCAGTTCTTC. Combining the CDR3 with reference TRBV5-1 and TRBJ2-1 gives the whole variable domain KAGVTQTPRYLIKTRGQQVTLSCSPISGHRSVSWYQQTPGQGLQFLFEYFSETQRNKGNFPGRFSGRQFSNSRSEMNVSTLELGDSALYLCASSLQGSLAGDEQFFGPGTRLTVL.